This T cell receptor beta chain was captured in a study of blood T cells in healthy people across ages (dated by TCRdb to about 2015). In the study overall: In model experiments, roughly one uniquely barcoded TCR beta cDNA molecule per two T cells was captured by template switching. Two additional independent replicas of 1 million unique cDNA reads from the same blood draw were analyzed for two donors (one aged 18 to 29 and one aged 80 or older). To avoid experimental bias, donors of different ages were randomly spread across the sequencing lanes. Donors were grouped into four age groups: young (average 16 years), middle-aged (39), aged (around 56) and long-lived (82). Age-related changes in TCR beta repertoire diversity were measured in the study by deep sequencing normalized with unique cDNA molecular identifiers. On the study overall, not on this receptor specifically: As age increased, observed TCR beta diversity per million T cells dropped in a roughly linear way, and a significant reduction was already evident by age around 41. The long-lived group showed more naive CD4+ T cells, fewer expanded clones and increased TCR diversity than the aged group, suggesting age selection. Donor CMV infection status was unknown, potentially confounding age-related changes in expanded clonotypes. The percentage of naive T cells measured by flow cytometry correlated strongly with observed TCR beta diversity. Conclusive comparison of naive and antigen-experienced compartments was prevented by the profiling of bulk unsorted PBMCs. Estimates of total diversity based on one million sequenced T cells were regarded as lower bounds and as underestimates.

The germline V gene encodes CDR1 SGHRS and CDR2 YFSETQ. V gives up 2 bases and J gives up 3 bases, and the segment between their germline ends measures 26 bases. From the cysteine up to the phenylalanine, the CDR3 has a length of 19 residues. Only the CDR3 region is kept as DNA, spanning 57 bases read in frame from base 1. The 39 donors, aged about 6 to 100 years, were systemically healthy Caucasian individuals from Russia. Around 10 milliliters of peripheral blood were collected from each donor into EDTA-treated Vacutainer tubes. Ficoll-Paque density-gradient centrifugation was used to isolate PBMCs, with at least 7 million obtained per sample. Total RNA, at least 5 micrograms per sample, was extracted from PBMCs with Trizol reagent. For every donor, an aliquot of PBMCs went through flow cytometry to measure the percentages of naive CD45RAhigh/CD27high T cells. This clonotype was observed a few times. Its antigen remains undetermined. No qualities accompany the bases; no much larger clone lies one base away.

Libraries were constructed by 5' RACE. Sequencing was carried out with an Illumina HiSeq 2500. A second PCR of about 6 to 12 cycles was run with a J-beta primer mix and a sample-barcoded 5' primer. Each TCR beta cDNA molecule received a unique molecular identifier from a template-switch 5' adaptor carrying 12 random nucleotides. At least 3 million CDR3-containing paired-end reads were obtained from each sample. The Mint cDNA synthesis kit, primed by a TRBC-specific oligonucleotide, was used to synthesize first-strand cDNA from all RNA. After uracil-DNA glycosylase treatment, a first 18-cycle PCR used universal primers M1SS and BC2_uni_R on all cDNA. Per the original workflow: For normalization, 1 million high-quality reads, each with a distinct molecular identifier, were randomly selected from each sample. Instead of being binned into consensus sequences, reads that shared molecular identifiers were thrown out. MiTCR, set to a Q25 quality threshold and the strictest error-elimination algorithm, was used for CDR3 identification, clonotype clustering and error correction. A nonparametric unseen species model using Euler transformation provided a lower-bound estimate of total TCR beta diversity. The raw public data were reprocessed by TCRdb itself: fastp quality trimming at Q25, MiXCR clonotype calling, in-frame beta chains only. Each CDR3 protein gets just one entry, which takes the most common genes and DNA from the rows behind it. TCRdb, not the authors, supplied the V and J calls. The sample contains 450,000 to 700,000 distinct CDR3 sequences, 25% to 30% of them found a single time. The biggest ten clones account for about 18% of the sample.

The specimen sequenced was blood. The receptor was isolated from an older woman in good health. Rearrangement joined TRBV5-1 to TRBJ1-1; the D gene lacks a confident call. The CDR3 has the sequence CASSFSSTGRLESDTEAFF. The DNA reads TGCGCCAGCAGCTTTTCGTCAACCGGGCGGCTGGAAAGCGACACTGAAGCTTTCTTT. Where the CDR3 stops, the reference TRBV5-1 and TRBJ1-1 genes take over; the full variable domain is KAGVTQTPRYLIKTRGQQVTLSCSPISGHRSVSWYQQTPGQGLQFLFEYFSETQRNKGNFPGRFSGRQFSNSRSEMNVSTLELGDSALYLCASSFSSTGRLESDTEAFFGQGTRLTVV.